This paragraph reports one T cell receptor beta chain. This specimen includes other DNA sequences encoding the same CDR3. The data originate from a study of beta chain features in type 1 diabetes. All of the isolated RNA was reverse transcribed, so expressed TCRB transcripts were sequenced. Produced via immunoSEQ multiplex PCR; TCRdb's table is partial and in-frame only. The sample includes approximately 200,000 clones, over 9.5% of them seen just once. Germline CDR1 and CDR2: SQVTM and ANQGSEA. The CDR3 is 12 residues long. V was clipped by 3 bases and J by 5 bases, with 10 bases between them. The clonotype comes from a woman between 18 and 29 years old in good health. Sequenced material: naive CD4+ T cells from blood. The chain is built from TRBV29-1 and TRBJ1-1; D is perhaps TRBD1 (5 bases). The CDR3 nucleotides read TGCAGCGTTGAGGGGGGAGGGACTGAAGCTTTCTTT. Its translation: CSVEGGGTEAFF. Full variable domain (rest looked up from reference TRBV29-1 and TRBJ1-1): SAVISQKPSRDICQRGTSLTIQCQVDSQVTMMFWYRQQPGQSLTLIATANQGSEATYESGFVIDKFPISRPNLTFSTLTVSNMSPEDSSIYLCSVEGGGTEAFFGQGTRLTVV.